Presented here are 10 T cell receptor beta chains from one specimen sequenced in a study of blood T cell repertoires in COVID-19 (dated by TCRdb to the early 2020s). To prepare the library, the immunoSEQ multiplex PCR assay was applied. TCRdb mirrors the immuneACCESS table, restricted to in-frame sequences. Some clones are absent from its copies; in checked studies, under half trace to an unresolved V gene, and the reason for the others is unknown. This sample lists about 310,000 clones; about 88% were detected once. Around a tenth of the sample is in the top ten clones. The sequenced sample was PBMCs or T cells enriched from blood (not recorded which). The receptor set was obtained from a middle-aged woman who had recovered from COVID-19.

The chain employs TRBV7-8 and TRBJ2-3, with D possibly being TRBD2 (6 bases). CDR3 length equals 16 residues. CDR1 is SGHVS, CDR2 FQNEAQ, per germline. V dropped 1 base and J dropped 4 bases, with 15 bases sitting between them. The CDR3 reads CASSLGSALAPDTQYF. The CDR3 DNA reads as TGTGCCAGCAGCTTAGGATCGGCACTAGCTCCAGATACGCAGTATTTT.

This CDR3 is CASSRDSGSTDTQYF. Here the CDR3 DNA reads TGTGCCAGCTCACGGGATAGCGGGAGCACAGATACGCAGTATTTT. The chain employs TRBV18 and TRBJ2-3; TRBD2 agrees at 7 bases. This CDR3 has 15 amino acids. Germline V gene data show CDR1 as KGHSH and CDR2 as LQKENI. The junction had 4 bases not matched to a gene; V was cut back by 4 bases and J by 0 bases. Looking up the rest from reference TRBV18 and TRBJ2-3 gives the full variable domain: NAGVMQNPRHLVRRRGQEARLRCSPMKGHSHVYWYRQLPEEGLKFMVYLQKENIIDESGMPKERFSAEFPKEGPSILRIQQVVRGDSAAYFCASSRDSGSTDTQYFGPGTRLTVL.

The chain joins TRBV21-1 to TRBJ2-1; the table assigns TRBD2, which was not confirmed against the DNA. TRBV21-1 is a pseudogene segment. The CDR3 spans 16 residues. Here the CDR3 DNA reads TGTGCCAACCAGACTAGCGGGGGGGTAGACAACAATGAGCAGTTCTTC. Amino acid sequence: CANQTSGGVDNNEQFF.

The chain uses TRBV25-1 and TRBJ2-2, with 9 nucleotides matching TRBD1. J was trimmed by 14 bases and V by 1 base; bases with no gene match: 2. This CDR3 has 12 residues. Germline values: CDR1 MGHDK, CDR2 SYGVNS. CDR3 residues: CASSELGQGLFF. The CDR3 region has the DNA TGTGCCAGCAGTGAATTGGGACAGGGACTGTTTTTT.

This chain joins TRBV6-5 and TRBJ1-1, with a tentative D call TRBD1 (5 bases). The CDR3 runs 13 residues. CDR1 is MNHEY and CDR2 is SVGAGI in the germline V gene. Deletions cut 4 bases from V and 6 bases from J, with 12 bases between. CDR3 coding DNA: TGTGCCAGCAGTTCCCAGGGATTCGCTGAAGCTTTCTTT. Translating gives CASSSQGFAEAFF.

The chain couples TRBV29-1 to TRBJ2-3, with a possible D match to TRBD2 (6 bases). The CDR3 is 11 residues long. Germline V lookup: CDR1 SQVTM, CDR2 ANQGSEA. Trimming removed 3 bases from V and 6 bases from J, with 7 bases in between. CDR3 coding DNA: TGCAGCGTTGAGGGACTCGATACGCAGTATTTT. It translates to CSVEGLDTQYF.

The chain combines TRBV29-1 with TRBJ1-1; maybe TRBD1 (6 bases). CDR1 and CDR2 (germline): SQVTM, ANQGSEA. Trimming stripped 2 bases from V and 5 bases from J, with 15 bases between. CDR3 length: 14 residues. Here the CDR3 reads CSVEPSKGGTEAFF. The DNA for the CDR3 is TGCAGCGTTGAACCCTCCAAGGGGGGGACTGAAGCTTTCTTT.

The CDR3 region is CASILAGGPNEQFF. Written as DNA, the CDR3 is TGTGCCAGCATTCTAGCGGGAGGACCCAATGAGCAGTTCTTC. The chain employs TRBV7-2 and TRBJ2-1; 11 nucleotides match TRBD2. CDR1 and CDR2 from the germline V gene are SGHTA and FQGNSA. The CDR3 has 14 residues. J was trimmed by 6 bases and V by 7 bases; bases with no gene match: 5.

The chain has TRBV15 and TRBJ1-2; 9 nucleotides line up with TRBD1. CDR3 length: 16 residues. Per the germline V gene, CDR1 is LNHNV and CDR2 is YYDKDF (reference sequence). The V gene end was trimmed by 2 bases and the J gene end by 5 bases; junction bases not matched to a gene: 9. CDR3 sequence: CATSRPKDRGGYGYTF. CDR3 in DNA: TGTGCCACCAGCAGACCGAAGGACAGGGGAGGTTATGGCTACACCTTC. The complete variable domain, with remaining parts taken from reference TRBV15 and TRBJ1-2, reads DAMVIQNPRYQVTQFGKPVTLSCSQTLNHNVMYWYQQKSSQAPKLLFHYYDKDFNNEADTPDNFQSRRPNTSFCFLDIRSPGLGDTAMYLCATSRPKDRGGYGYTFGSGTRLTVV.

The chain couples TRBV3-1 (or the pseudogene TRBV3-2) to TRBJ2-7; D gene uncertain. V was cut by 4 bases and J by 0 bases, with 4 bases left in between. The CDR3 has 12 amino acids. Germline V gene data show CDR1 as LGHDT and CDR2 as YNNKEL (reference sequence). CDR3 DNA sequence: TGTGCCAGCAGCCCTAACTCCTACGAGCAGTACTTC. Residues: CASSPNSYEQYF.